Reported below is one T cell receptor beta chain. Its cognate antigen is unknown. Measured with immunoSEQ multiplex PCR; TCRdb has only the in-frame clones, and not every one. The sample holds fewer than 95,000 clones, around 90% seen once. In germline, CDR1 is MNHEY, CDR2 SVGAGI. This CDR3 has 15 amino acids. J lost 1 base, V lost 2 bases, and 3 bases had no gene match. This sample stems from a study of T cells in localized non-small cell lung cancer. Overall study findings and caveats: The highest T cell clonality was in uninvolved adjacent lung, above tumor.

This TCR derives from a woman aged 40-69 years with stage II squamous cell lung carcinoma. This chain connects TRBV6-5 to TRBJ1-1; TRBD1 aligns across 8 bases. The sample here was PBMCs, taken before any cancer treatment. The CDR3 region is CASSYGGTGNTEAFF. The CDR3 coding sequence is TGTGCCAGCAGTTACGGGGGGACAGGGAACACTGAAGCTTTCTTT.